What follows is one T cell receptor beta chain and its context. Alongside a J-beta primer mix, a sample-barcoded 5' primer served in a second PCR lasting about 7 to 11 cycles. Each CDR3 protein is one row after TCRdb ran MiXCR on the 5' RACE reads. The sample has over 750,000 distinct CDR3 sequences, roughly 25% seen once. The data are from a study of blood T cells in healthy people across ages. Germline CDR1 reads LNHNV; CDR2 reads YYDKDF (reference sequence). The CDR3 loop spans 17 amino acids. Trimming took 3 bases from V and 0 from J; bases not matched to a gene: 7. This sample also appeared in a second study, on T cells of mothers and their children.

The chain uses TRBV15 and TRBJ1-5; the match to TRBD1 covers 8 bases. Sequencing used blood. The receptor was derived from a boy aged 5-17 years in good health. CDR3 in amino acids: CATSRDRVPYSNQPQHF. DNA for the CDR3: TGTGCCACCAGCAGGGACAGGGTACCTTATAGCAATCAGCCCCAGCATTTT.